The 10 T cell receptor beta chains listed next were all sequenced from one sample in a study of shared clonotypes between healthy human individuals. Profiling relied on immunoSEQ multiplex PCR, and the TCRdb table lists in-frame clones only, not all of them. The sample carries 560,000 or so clones, roughly 96% recorded once. Naive CD8 cells comprised CD45RO-negative, CCR7-positively selected cells, excluding terminally differentiated effector memory CD45RA+ cells. Material for sequencing was naive CD8+ T cells sorted from blood. The receptors shown here come from a woman aged 25 to 39 in good health.

Only one count was recorded for this clone. The chain joins TRBV4-1 to TRBJ1-5; no clear D. V lost 0 bases and J 0 bases, leaving 3 bases between the germline ends. Germline V gene lookup returns CDR1 MGHRA and CDR2 YSYEKL. This CDR3 has 14 amino acids. The CDR3 loop is CASSQDLSNQPQHF. CDR3 in DNA: TGCGCCAGCAGCCAAGACCTTAGCAATCAGCCCCAGCATTTT.

The chain recombines TRBV19 with TRBJ2-2; possibly TRBD2 for D (6 bases). Trimming left V 7 bases short and J 3 bases short, with 15 bases between. Germline values: CDR1 LNHDA, CDR2 SQIVND (reference sequence). CDR3 length: 15 residues. CDR3 residues: CASKPGAGYTGELFF. The CDR3 bases are TGTGCCAGTAAGCCCGGGGCGGGGTACACCGGGGAGCTGTTTTTT.

V is TRBV4-1 and J is TRBJ1-1; 7 nucleotides align to TRBD1. CDR3 size: 16 residues. Germline trimming cut 2 bases from V and 3 bases from J; bases unmatched to any gene: 9. CDR1 and CDR2 (germline): MGHRA, YSYEKL. The CDR3, as DNA: TGCGCCAGCAGCCAACAGGGGGTTTGGTGGGACACTGAAGCTTTCTTT. Protein sequence: CASSQQGVWWDTEAFF.

The CDR3 sequence is CASKYSADTQYF. The CDR3 DNA reads as TGTGCCAGCAAGTACAGCGCAGATACGCAGTATTTT. This rearrangement joins TRBV2 to TRBJ2-3; D call uncertain. V was clipped by 7 bases and J by 4 bases, with 9 bases between them. The CDR3 has 12 amino acids. In germline, CDR1 is SNHLY, CDR2 FYNNEI.

The chain carries TRBV7-9 and TRBJ1-1; D unclear. Germline lookup yields CDR1 SEHNR and CDR2 FQNEAQ (reference sequence). Trimming removed 3 bases at V and 5 bases at J, with 7 bases between. The CDR3 extends over 12 amino acids. CDR3 in amino acids: CASSLGETEAFF. CDR3 nucleotide sequence: TGTGCCAGCAGCTTGGGCGAAACTGAAGCTTTCTTT.

The chain recombines TRBV4-1 with TRBJ2-3; the match to TRBD2 covers 12 bases. V lost 5 bases to trimming and J lost 4 bases; unmatched junction nucleotides: 7. Germline CDR1 is MGHRA and CDR2 is YSYEKL. This CDR3 region has 16 residues. CDR3 amino acids: CASSTPTSGSADTQYF. CDR3 bases: TGCGCCAGCAGCACCCCGACTAGCGGGAGTGCAGATACGCAGTATTTT.

This chain uses TRBV30 with TRBJ1-1, with 8 nucleotides matching TRBD1. The CDR3 loop spans 13 amino acids. V lost 5 bases and J lost 1; bases outside the gene matches: 3. The germline V gene has CDR1 GTSNPN and CDR2 SVGIG (reference sequence). This CDR3 reads CAWSDRANTEAFF. Written as DNA, the CDR3 is TGTGCCTGGTCGGACAGGGCGAACACTGAAGCTTTCTTT.

This CDR3 is CASSVAPEREVSYNEQFF. In nucleotides, the CDR3 is TGTGCCAGCAGTGTAGCCCCCGAGCGGGAGGTCTCCTACAATGAGCAGTTCTTC. The V gene is TRBV2, the J gene TRBJ2-1; 9 nucleotides agree with TRBD2. Germline V gene lookup returns CDR1 SNHLY and CDR2 FYNNEI. Trimming at V came to 4 bases and at J to 0 bases, leaving 10 bases not matched to a gene. The CDR3 extends over 18 amino acids.

This clone was observed a single time. The rearrangement uses TRBV27 and TRBJ1-5, with 9 bases fitting TRBD1. The ends lost 4 bases at V and 4 bases at J; junction bases unmatched: 2. Germline V lookup: CDR1 MNHEY, CDR2 SMNVEV (reference sequence). The CDR3 loop spans 14 amino acids. The CDR3 loop is CASSSGQGNQPQHF. The CDR3 nucleotides are TGTGCCAGCAGTTCGGGACAGGGAAATCAGCCCCAGCATTTT.

The rearrangement links TRBV6-5 to TRBJ1-1; unclear D gene. V was trimmed by 7 bases and J by 4 bases, leaving 7 bases between them. Per the germline V gene, CDR1 is MNHEY and CDR2 is SVGAGI. This CDR3 has 11 amino acids. The chain's CDR3 is CASTTGTEAFF. As DNA, the CDR3 is TGTGCCAGCACCACCGGCACTGAAGCTTTCTTT.